This T cell receptor (beta chain) derives from a study of T cell responses to AZD1222 COVID-19 vaccine. Sequencing was performed with immunoSEQ multiplex PCR; in TCRdb, only in-frame clones are kept and a portion is missing. The data contain 100,000 to 150,000 clones, approximately 92% of them singletons. A word on this clone: Its target is not known.

Findings and caveats of the study: Reports indicate that nearly half of spike-specific TCRs are directed at unmutated variant regions. Only five to seven individuals given AZD1222 were seropositive at baseline. Donors were chiefly white British, with a greater number of females, and clonal diversity was perhaps underestimated. CD4 TCRs covered the whole spike, strongest at regions 160-218 and 743-854.

This CDR3 has 18 residues. Germline V gives CDR1 MGHRA, CDR2 YSYEKL. V gave up 1 base and J gave up 5 bases; unmatched junction bases: 15. V and J are TRBV4-1 and TRBJ2-7, with TRBD2 identical over 9 bases. The clonotype originates from an adult in good health. The sequencing used peripheral blood, collected on day 0 of AZD1222 vaccination. The CDR3 DNA follows: TGCGCCAGCAGCCAAGCAGATGGGGGACCGAGACTAGCGGACGAGCAGTACTTC. It translates to CASSQADGGPRLADEQYF.